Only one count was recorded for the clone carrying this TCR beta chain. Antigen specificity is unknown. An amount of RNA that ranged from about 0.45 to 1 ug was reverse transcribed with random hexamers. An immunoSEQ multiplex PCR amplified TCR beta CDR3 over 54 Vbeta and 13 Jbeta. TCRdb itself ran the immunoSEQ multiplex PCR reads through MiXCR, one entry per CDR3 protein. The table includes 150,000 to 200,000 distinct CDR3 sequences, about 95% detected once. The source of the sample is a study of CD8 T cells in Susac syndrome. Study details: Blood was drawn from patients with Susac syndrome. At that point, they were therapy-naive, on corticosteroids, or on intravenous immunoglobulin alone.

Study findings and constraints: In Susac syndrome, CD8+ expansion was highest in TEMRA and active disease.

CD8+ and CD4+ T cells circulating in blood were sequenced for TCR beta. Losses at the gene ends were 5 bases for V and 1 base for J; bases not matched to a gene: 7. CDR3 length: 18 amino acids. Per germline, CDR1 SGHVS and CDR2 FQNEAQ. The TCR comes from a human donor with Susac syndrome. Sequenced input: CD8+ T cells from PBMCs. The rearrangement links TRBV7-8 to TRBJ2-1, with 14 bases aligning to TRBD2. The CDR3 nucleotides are TGTGCCAGCAGCCCCGGACTAGCGGGAGGAATATCCTACAATGAGCAGTTCTTC. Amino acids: CASSPGLAGGISYNEQFF.